The clone carrying this T cell receptor beta chain was observed once. As yet, its antigen is unknown. The CDR3 spans 14 residues. V gave up 7 bases and J gave up 3 bases, with 13 bases separating them. Germline loops: CDR1 SNHLY, CDR2 FYNNEI. The data were obtained in a study of cytomegalovirus exposure and HLA in healthy donors. Points from the study as a whole: Investigators reported more than 150 TCR beta chains as tied to cytomegalovirus. Most observed TCR sequences were rare, whereas some public TCRs were detected in many donors. In a later analysis, most CMV-associated TCR beta chains appeared HLA-restricted.

PCR was performed using 60 Vbeta and 13 Jbeta primers. Original analysis: Unique TCR beta chains numbered about 72 million in a later analysis, with 10 million to 14 million shared. Profiled with immunoSEQ multiplex PCR; TCRdb holds only in-frame clones, not every one. The V and J calls and the clone size are those of that table, but D and trimming were determined from the DNA. The sample carries 82,000 or so clones, roughly 74% recorded once. This sequence was found in a woman aged 45-59 years in good health and CMV-seropositive. The chain employs TRBV2 and TRBJ1-5; D might be TRBD1 (6 bases). The sequenced material came from PBMCs. The CDR3 loop reads CASKLQGLNQPQHF. DNA of the CDR3: TGTGCCAGCAAATTACAGGGCCTCAATCAGCCCCAGCATTTT.